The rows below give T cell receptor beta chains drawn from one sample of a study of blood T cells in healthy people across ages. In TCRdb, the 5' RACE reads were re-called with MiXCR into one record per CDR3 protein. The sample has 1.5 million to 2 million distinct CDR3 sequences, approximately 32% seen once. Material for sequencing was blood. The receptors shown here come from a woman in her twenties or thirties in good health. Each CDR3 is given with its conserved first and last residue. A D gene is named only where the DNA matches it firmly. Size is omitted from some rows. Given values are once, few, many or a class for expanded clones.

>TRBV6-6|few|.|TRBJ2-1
TGTGCCACCTCCCTCTTGAACTTGCTGCACAATGAGCAGTTCTTC
CATSLLNLLHNEQFF
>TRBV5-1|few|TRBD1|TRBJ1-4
TGCGCCAGCAGCCAGCCCGGGACAGGGGATGAAAAACTGTTTTTT
CASSQPGTGDEKLFF
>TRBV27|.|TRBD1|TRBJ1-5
TGTGCCAGCAGTTTCGGTGAGGGACAGGGTGGCGGCAATCAGCCCCAGCATTTT
CASSFGEGQGGGNQPQHF
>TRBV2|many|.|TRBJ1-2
TGTGCCAGCAGTGTAGACAGTACTAACTATGGCTACACCTTC
CASSVDSTNYGYTF
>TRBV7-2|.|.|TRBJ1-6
TGTGCCAGCAGCTTGGCGAGCTCCTATAATTCACCCCTCCACTTT
CASSLASSYNSPLHF
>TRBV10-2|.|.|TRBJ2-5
TGCGCCAGCGGAAAGACAAACAGGGAAGAGACCCAGTACTTC
CASGKTNREETQYF
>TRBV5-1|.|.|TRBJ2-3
TGCGCCAGCAGCTTGGGAGGGGTGGAGGCAGATACGCAGTATTTT
CASSLGGVEADTQYF
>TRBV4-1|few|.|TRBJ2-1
TGCGCCAGCAGCCAAGTGTTTTTTGGCGAGGGAGACTTCAATGAGCAGTTCTTC
CASSQVFFGEGDFNEQFF
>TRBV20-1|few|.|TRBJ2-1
TGCAGTGCTAGAGATCTCAGAGCCGATGAGCAGTTCTTC
CSARDLRADEQFF
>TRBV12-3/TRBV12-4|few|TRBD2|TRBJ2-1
TGTGCCAGCGCCCTCACTAGCGGGGGCCGTGGGTGGGAGCAGTTCTTC
CASALTSGGRGWEQFF
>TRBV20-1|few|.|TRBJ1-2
TGCAGTGCTAGCCTGAATTCGGGGGGCTACACCTTC
CSASLNSGGYTF
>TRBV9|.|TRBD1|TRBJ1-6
TGTGCCAGCAGCGTGAGGGACAGGGGTGATTCACCCCTCCACTTT
CASSVRDRGDSPLHF
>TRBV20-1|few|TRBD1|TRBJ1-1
TGCAGTGCTATACCCTGGGACAGGGAGAACACTGAAGCTTTCTTT
CSAIPWDRENTEAFF
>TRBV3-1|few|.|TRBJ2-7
TGTGCCAGCAGCCCGACTAGTCACTACGAGCAGTACTTC
CASSPTSHYEQYF
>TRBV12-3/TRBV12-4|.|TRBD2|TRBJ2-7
TGTGCCTGCAGTCAAGAAGGTCAAGCGGGGGCCTACGAGCAGTACTTC
CACSQEGQAGAYEQYF
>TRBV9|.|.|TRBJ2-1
TGTGCCAGCAGCCACTCGTCCGAGCAGTTCTTC
CASSHSSEQFF
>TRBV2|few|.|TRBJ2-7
TGTGCCAGCAGTGAAGTCGGAAACTCTCGAGGCCAGTACTTC
CASSEVGNSRGQYF
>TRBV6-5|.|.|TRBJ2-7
TGTGCCAGCTGGGGGACGCCGTACGAGCAGTACTTC
CASWGTPYEQYF
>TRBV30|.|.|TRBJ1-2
TGTGCCTGGAATCGTCCTCCAGACAGCCATTGCTTTAACTATGGCTACACCTTC
CAWNRPPDSHCFNYGYTF
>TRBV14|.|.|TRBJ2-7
TGTGCCAGCAGCCCCCACAAGGCGTCTGTGTACGAGCAGTACTTC
CASSPHKASVYEQYF
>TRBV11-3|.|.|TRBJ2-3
TGTGCCAGCAGCCGCGGAATAGGAGACGCAACTGATACGCAGTATTTT
CASSRGIGDATDTQYF
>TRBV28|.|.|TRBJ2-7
TGTGCCAGCAGTGCCGATAGCGGACTCTCCTACGGGCAGTACTTC
CASSADSGLSYGQYF
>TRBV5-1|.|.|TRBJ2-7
TGCGCCAGCAGCCAGGGACTGTCGAGCTCCTACGAGCAGTACTTC
CASSQGLSSSYEQYF
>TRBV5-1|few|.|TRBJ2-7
TGCGCCAGCAGCTCCGCGTCCCCGGGGGCGGACGAGCAGTACTTC
CASSSASPGADEQYF
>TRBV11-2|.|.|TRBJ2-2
TGTGCCAGCAGCTTAGATTCTTCGGGGCTGAACACCGGGGAGCTGTTTTTT
CASSLDSSGLNTGELFF
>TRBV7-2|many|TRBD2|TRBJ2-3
TGTGCCAGCTCGGGACTAGCGGGAGGCATCACAGATACGCAGTATTTT
CASSGLAGGITDTQYF
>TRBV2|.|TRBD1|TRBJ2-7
TGTGCCAGCAGTGACCTACAGGGGCTACCCTACGAGCAGTACTTC
CASSDLQGLPYEQYF
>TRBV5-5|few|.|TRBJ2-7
TGTGCCAGCAGCTTCTCGGGACACCTCTACGAGCAGTACTTC
CASSFSGHLYEQYF
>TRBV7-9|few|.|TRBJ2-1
TGTGCCAGCAGGCCCAGTGAGGGTGTAACGGAGTTCTTC
CASRPSEGVTEFF
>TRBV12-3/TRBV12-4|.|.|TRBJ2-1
TGTGCCAGCAGTTTATCGGCGGGGCACCAGTTCTTC
CASSLSAGHQFF
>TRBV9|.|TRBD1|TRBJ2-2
TGTGCCAGCAGCAAAGGGGACAGGAACACCGGGGAGCTGTTTTTT
CASSKGDRNTGELFF
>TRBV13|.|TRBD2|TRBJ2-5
TGTGCCAGCAACATGACTAGCGGCAATGAGCAGTACTTC
CASNMTSGNEQYF
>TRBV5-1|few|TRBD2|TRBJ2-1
TGCGCCAGCAGCTCGGAGCGGCTAGCGGGAGGCAATGAGCAGTTCTTC
CASSSERLAGGNEQFF
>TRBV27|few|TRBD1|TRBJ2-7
TGTGCCAGCAGCCGGAGACAGGGTCGCGAGCAGTACTTC
CASSRRQGREQYF